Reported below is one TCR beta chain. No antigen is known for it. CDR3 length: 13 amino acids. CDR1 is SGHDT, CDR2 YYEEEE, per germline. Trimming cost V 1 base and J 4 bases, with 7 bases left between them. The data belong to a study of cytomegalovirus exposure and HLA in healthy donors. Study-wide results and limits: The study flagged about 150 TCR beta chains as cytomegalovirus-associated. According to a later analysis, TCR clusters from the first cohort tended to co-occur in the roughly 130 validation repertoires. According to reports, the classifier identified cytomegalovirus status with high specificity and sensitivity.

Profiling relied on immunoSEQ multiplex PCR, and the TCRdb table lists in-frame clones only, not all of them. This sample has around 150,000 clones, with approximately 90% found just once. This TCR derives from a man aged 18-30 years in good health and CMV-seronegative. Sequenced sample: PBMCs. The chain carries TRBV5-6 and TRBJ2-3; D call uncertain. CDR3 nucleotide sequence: TGTGCCAGCAGCTTGTGGCCAGCAGATACGCAGTATTTT. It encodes CASSLWPADTQYF.